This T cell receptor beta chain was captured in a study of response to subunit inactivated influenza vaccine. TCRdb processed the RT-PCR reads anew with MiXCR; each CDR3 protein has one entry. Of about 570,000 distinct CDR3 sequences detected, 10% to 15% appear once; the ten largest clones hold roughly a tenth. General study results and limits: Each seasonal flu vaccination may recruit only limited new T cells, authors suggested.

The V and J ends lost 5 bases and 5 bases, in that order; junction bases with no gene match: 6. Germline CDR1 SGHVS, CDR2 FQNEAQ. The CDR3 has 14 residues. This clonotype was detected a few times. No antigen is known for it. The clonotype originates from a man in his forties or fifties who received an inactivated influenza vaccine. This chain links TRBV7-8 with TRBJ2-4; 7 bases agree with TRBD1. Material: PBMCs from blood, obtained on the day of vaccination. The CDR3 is CASSATGTENIQYF. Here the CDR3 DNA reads TGTGCCAGCAGCGCCACCGGGACAGAAAACATTCAGTACTTC.